Shown below are 5 T cell receptor beta chains from a single sample sequenced in a study of blood T cell repertoires in COVID-19. The data were produced by immunoSEQ multiplex PCR, yet TCRdb's version contains in-frame clones alone and is incomplete. The table includes about 110,000 clones, just under 90% detected once. The sequencing input was peripheral blood. These receptors were collected from a human donor in a cohort sampled during active COVID-19.

The rearrangement uses TRBV6-4 and TRBJ1-6; unclear D gene. This CDR3 has 16 amino acids. Germline V gene lookup returns CDR1 MRHNA and CDR2 SNTAGT. V was cut by 3 bases and J by 7 bases, with 16 bases left in between. The CDR3 protein is CASSEFGNGLNSPLHF. CDR3 DNA sequence: TGTGCCAGCAGTGAATTTGGGAACGGACTAAATTCACCCCTCCACTTT.

This chain uses TRBV28 with TRBJ2-5; TRBD2 matches 8 bases. Germline CDR1 and CDR2: MDHEN and SYDVKM. Germline trimming cut 4 bases from V and 5 bases from J; bases unmatched to any gene: 6. The CDR3 covers 14 residues. CDR3 coding DNA: TGTGCCAGCAGTTATCCGGGCGGGGGGGAGACCCAGTACTTC. Translating it yields CASSYPGGGETQYF.

The rearrangement links TRBV28 to TRBJ1-2; possibly TRBD1 for D (5 bases). The germline V gene has CDR1 MDHEN and CDR2 SYDVKM. The CDR3 totals 15 residues. V was pared by 4 bases and J by 1 base, with 13 bases between. For the CDR3, the DNA is TGTGCCAGCAGTTACCCCGACAGTAATAACTATGGCTACACCTTC. Its protein is CASSYPDSNNYGYTF.

The chain carries TRBV19 and TRBJ1-1; maybe TRBD1 (5 bases). This CDR3 has 14 amino acids. V was clipped by 5 bases and J by 0 bases, with 10 bases between them. In germline, CDR1 is LNHDA, CDR2 SQIVND (reference sequence). In DNA, the CDR3 is TGTGCCAGTAGTGCGGACACCGTGAACACTGAAGCTTTCTTT. Translation gives CASSADTVNTEAFF.

The chain employs TRBV20-1 and TRBJ2-4; 9 bases are a match to TRBD1. This CDR3 is 14 amino acids long. Germline V gene data show CDR1 as DFQATT and CDR2 as SNEGSKA (reference sequence). J was trimmed by 12 bases and V by 3 bases; bases with no gene match: 12. The CDR3 nucleotides are TGCAGTGCTAGTATCGGACAGGGGAAGATGGGTCAGTACTTC. This gives the protein CSASIGQGKMGQYF.